A single T cell receptor (beta chain) is shown here with its context. The germline V gene encodes CDR1 MNHEY and CDR2 SVGEGT. Germline trimming cut 2 bases from V and 7 bases from J; bases unmatched to any gene: 9. The length of the CDR3 is 15 residues. TCRdb's copy holds only in-frame clones and misses some; the assay was immunoSEQ multiplex PCR. The table includes under 200,000 clones, 85% to 95% detected once. This record belongs to a study of blood T cell repertoires in COVID-19. Turning to the study itself: The origin of the acute and convalescent COVID-19 samples was the United States, Italy and Spain.

The sample consisted of peripheral blood. This TCR was sampled from a man in his fifties with acute or convalescent COVID-19. This chain links TRBV6-2 or TRBV6-3 with TRBJ1-1, with 8 positions matching TRBD1. The CDR3 loop is CASSYRTGGLSEAFF. The CDR3 DNA is TGTGCCAGCAGTTACCGCACAGGGGGACTAAGTGAAGCTTTCTTT.